The clone carrying this T cell receptor beta chain was counted only a few times. This sample was included in a study of T cells after posttransplantation cyclophosphamide. Sequencing used immunoSEQ multiplex PCR; TCRdb keeps in-frame clones, though not all of them. There are 4,500 to 6,000 clones in the sample; over 1.5% occur only once, and more than 25% lies in the top ten. The ends lost 4 bases at V and 6 bases at J; junction bases unmatched: 6. The germline CDR1 and CDR2 sequences are ENHRY and SYGVKD. The CDR3 totals 13 residues. Cyclophosphamide on days +3 and +4 followed busulfan-fludarabine conditioning and a marrow graft.

This TCR was sampled from a young adult male patient who received an allogeneic stem cell transplant from a related donor, was CMV-positive, and had no GVHD. Some T cells may possibly be graft donor cells. The genes are TRBV10-3 and TRBJ2-7; 7 bases are shared with TRBD2. This specimen was PBMCs, taken around 33 weeks after a stem cell transplant with posttransplant cyclophosphamide. CDR3 protein: CAISGGGVSEQYF. As DNA, the CDR3 is TGTGCCATCAGTGGGGGAGGGGTCAGCGAGCAGTACTTC.